These 19 T cell receptor beta chains were all obtained from the same sample, sequenced in a study of radiotherapy plus CTLA-4 blockade in lung cancer (dated by TCRdb to 2016 to 2018). Library preparation used the immunoSEQ multiplex PCR assay. Held by TCRdb, this immuneACCESS table contains in-frame sequences only and omits some clones. Under half of the omission traces to an unresolved V gene where checked; the cause of the rest is unknown. This sample gives about 62,000 clones in total; 77% of them show up just once. Roughly 4.7% of the sample lies in the top ten. Sequencing used peripheral blood, obtained from a patient treated with radiotherapy plus ipilimumab. The source of these receptors is a human donor with non-small cell lung cancer who had a complete response to radiotherapy plus ipilimumab.

The gene calls are TRBV30 and TRBJ1-5; no definite D call. V dropped 0 bases and J dropped 10 bases, with 10 bases sitting between them. The CDR3 is 12 residues long. Germline CDR1 reads GTSNPN; CDR2 reads SVGIG (reference sequence). Here the CDR3 DNA reads TGTGCCTGGAGTGTAGAAGAATTACCCCAGCATTTT. It translates to CAWSVEELPQHF.

The chain uses TRBV7-9 and TRBJ2-3, with 9 bases lining up with TRBD1. CDR3 length: 14 amino acids. From germline, CDR1 is SEHNR and CDR2 FQNEAQ (reference sequence). J gave up 4 bases and V 5 bases, and 4 bases lay outside the gene matches. The CDR3 sequence: CASSPGQGSDTQYF. The CDR3 DNA reads as TGTGCCAGCAGCCCTGGACAGGGGTCAGATACGCAGTATTTT.

This clone was counted a few times. The chain recombines TRBV5-6 with TRBJ2-1; D unresolved. CDR1 is SGHDT, CDR2 YYEEEE, per germline. The CDR3 is 14 residues long. The germline V and J ends were trimmed by 3 bases and 2 bases, with 9 bases remaining between them. The CDR3 coding sequence is TGTGCCAGCAGCTCTCCCATTACCTACAATGAGCAGTTCTTC. It is translated as CASSSPITYNEQFF.

The chain links TRBV2 to TRBJ2-1; no firm D call. Trimming took 7 bases from V and 0 from J, leaving 13 bases between them. The CDR3 is made up of 15 amino acids. Germline V CDR1 and CDR2: SNHLY, FYNNEI. CDR3 in DNA: TGTGCCAGCACCGCCGACACGGTCTCCTACAATGAGCAGTTCTTC. It codes for CASTADTVSYNEQFF. The whole variable domain, filled in from reference TRBV2 and TRBJ2-1, reads EPEVTQTPSHQVTQMGQEVILRCVPISNHLYFYWYRQILGQKVEFLVSFYNNEISEKSEIFDDQFSVERPDGSNFTLKIRSTKLEDSAMYFCASTADTVSYNEQFFGPGTRLTVL.

The chain uses TRBV7-2 and TRBJ2-1; D possibly uses TRBD1 or TRBD2 (5 bases each). The CDR3 is made up of 17 amino acids. Germline-derived CDR1 and CDR2 are SGHTA and FQGNSA. Between the trimmed V and J ends, which lost 4 bases and 4 bases, there was a span of 20 bases. Here the CDR3 reads CASSSASGTLNYNEQFF. The DNA for the CDR3 is TGTGCCAGCAGCTCCGCATCCGGGACCCTTAATTACAATGAGCAGTTCTTC. Full variable domain (rest looked up from reference TRBV7-2 and TRBJ2-1): GAGVSQSPSNKVTEKGKDVELRCDPISGHTALYWYRQSLGQGLEFLIYFQGNSAPDKSGLPSDRFSAERTGGSVSTLTIQRTQQEDSAVYLCASSSASGTLNYNEQFFGPGTRLTVL.

On this clone itself: One junction end does not reproduce the germline sequence, and a read error may be involved. The V call is TRBV10-3, the J call TRBJ2-2; possibly TRBD2 for D (5 bases). Germline V gene sequence: CDR1 ENHRY, CDR2 SYGVKD. The CDR3 has 17 amino acids. This CDR3 reads CAISESGRGRNAGELFF. The CDR3 coding sequence is TGTGCCATCAGTGAGTCGGGGAGAGGGCGGAACGCCGGGGAGCTGTTTTTT.

The CDR3 here is CASGFTEAFF. The CDR3 DNA reads TGTGCTAGTGGTTTTACTGAAGCTTTCTTT. The chain is built from TRBV12-5 and TRBJ1-1; no clear D gene. Germline V gene lookup returns CDR1 LGHNT and CDR2 FRNRAP. The CDR3 is 10 amino acids. V was trimmed by 3 bases and J by 5 bases, leaving 1 base between them.

The CDR3, as DNA: TGTGCCAGCAGCCCGGGTAGAGGGTGGAATGGCTACACCTTC. This gives the protein CASSPGRGWNGYTF. The chain recombines TRBV9 with TRBJ1-2; no firm D call. From germline, CDR1 is SGDLS and CDR2 YYNGEE. Trimming cost V 4 bases and J 6 bases, with 16 bases left between them. This CDR3 is built from 14 residues. The full variable domain, with the rest looked up from reference TRBV9 and TRBJ1-2, is DSGVTQTPKHLITATGQRVTLRCSPRSGDLSVYWYQQSLDQGLQFLIQYYNGEERAKGNILERFSAQQFPDLHSELNLSSLELGDSALYFCASSPGRGWNGYTFGSGTRLTVV.

The chain carries TRBV6-6 and TRBJ2-7; tentatively, D is TRBD1 (6 bases). The germline V gene has CDR1 MNHNY and CDR2 SVGAGI (reference sequence). The V end was cut by 2 bases, the J end by 0 bases, with 14 bases between. This CDR3 region has 16 residues. CDR3 nucleotide sequence: TGTGCCAGCAGTTACGGCAGGGGCGGGTCCTCCTACGAGCAGTACTTC. Amino acid sequence: CASSYGRGGSSYEQYF.

The chain combines TRBV5-6 with TRBJ1-5; D unclear. From germline, CDR1 is SGHDT and CDR2 YYEEEE. The CDR3 runs to 14 residues. V lost 0 bases and J 1 base, leaving 5 bases between the germline ends. The CDR3 nucleotides read TGTGCCAGCAGCTTGGACGCAAGCAATCAGCCCCAGCATTTT. This codes for CASSLDASNQPQHF. Full variable domain (remainder filled in from reference TRBV5-6 and TRBJ1-5): DAGVTQSPTHLIKTRGQQVTLRCSPKSGHDTVSWYQQALGQGPQFIFQYYEEEERQRGNFPDRFSGHQFPNYSSELNVNALLLGDSALYLCASSLDASNQPQHFGDGTRLSIL.

This chain links TRBV5-1 with TRBJ1-1; D may be TRBD1 (5 bases). This CDR3 is 16 amino acids long. Between the trimmed V and J ends, which lost 4 bases and 0 bases, there was a span of 16 bases. The germline gives CDR1 SGHRS, CDR2 YFSETQ. The CDR3 region is CASSVEKGTLNTEAFF. The DNA for the CDR3 is TGCGCCAGCAGCGTTGAAAAGGGGACCTTGAACACTGAAGCTTTCTTT.

For this clone: This same CDR3 is encoded by further DNA sequences in the sample. The V gene is TRBV6-5, the J gene TRBJ2-3; 9 positions match TRBD1. This CDR3 region has 14 residues. Germline V gives CDR1 MNHEY, CDR2 SVGAGI. The J segment lost 5 bases and the V segment lost 4 bases, leaving 4 bases of the junction unmatched. The CDR3, as DNA: TGTGCCAGCAGTTGGGGACAGGGACAAGATACGCAGTATTTT. Its translation is CASSWGQGQDTQYF.

This clone was seen more than once but under ten times. CDR3 sequence: CASILDRDLYF. The CDR3 coding sequence is TGTGCCAGCATACTCGACAGGGATCTGTACTTC. The chain combines TRBV6-5 with TRBJ2-7, with 7 positions matching TRBD1. The J segment lost 12 bases and the V segment lost 7 bases, leaving 9 bases of the junction unmatched. This CDR3 spans 11 amino acids. Germline V gene lookup returns CDR1 MNHEY and CDR2 SVGAGI.

This chain links TRBV27 with TRBJ2-1; 7 nucleotides match TRBD2. The CDR3 is made up of 17 amino acids. Trimming at V came to 2 bases and at J to 0 bases, leaving 7 bases not matched to a gene. The germline V gene encodes CDR1 MNHEY and CDR2 SMNVEV (reference sequence). In DNA, the CDR3 is TGTGCCAGCAGTTTAGGGGCGCGGGGGAGCTCCTACAATGAGCAGTTCTTC. This gives the protein CASSLGARGSSYNEQFF.

The chain recombines TRBV7-8 with TRBJ1-6; TRBD1 agrees at 10 bases. Per germline, CDR1 SGHVS and CDR2 FQNEAQ. This CDR3 region has 14 residues. V shed 5 bases, J shed 11 bases, and the junction held 6 bases outside the gene matches. CDR3 sequence reads: CASSPTGGSAPLHF. The CDR3 DNA reads TGTGCCAGCAGCCCGACAGGGGGCTCTGCACCCCTCCACTTT.

The chain employs TRBV25-1 and TRBJ1-1, with D maybe TRBD1 (5 bases). The CDR3 spans 13 residues. V lost 7 bases and J 3 bases, leaving 12 bases between the germline ends. In germline, CDR1 is MGHDK, CDR2 SYGVNS. CDR3 DNA sequence: TGTGCCAGCACCCGGGGGAGGTACACTGAAGCTTTCTTT. Translated, it gives CASTRGRYTEAFF.

The rearrangement joins TRBV4-1 to TRBJ1-1; no reliable D call. In germline, CDR1 is MGHRA, CDR2 YSYEKL. This CDR3 contains 13 residues. V gave up 0 bases and J gave up 9 bases, with 11 bases separating them. CDR3 in amino acids: CASSQEFRHQAFF. CDR3 in DNA: TGCGCCAGCAGCCAAGAGTTCCGTCACCAAGCTTTCTTT.

The chain couples TRBV5-1 to TRBJ1-1, with a weak D call TRBD1 (5 bases). V dropped 3 bases and J dropped 1 base, with 16 bases sitting between them. CDR1 is SGHRS and CDR2 is YFSETQ in the germline V gene. There are 16 residues in the CDR3. CDR3 region: CASSSGPGVQNTEAFF. CDR3 DNA sequence: TGCGCCAGCAGCTCGGGGCCCGGGGTCCAGAACACTGAAGCTTTCTTT.

V and J are TRBV12-5 and TRBJ2-7; D unclear. Germline CDR1 is LGHNT and CDR2 is FRNRAP. The ends were cut back, 1 base at V and 3 bases at J, with 1 base in the middle. The CDR3 contains 11 residues. The chain's CDR3 is CASGLGYEQYF. The CDR3 region has the DNA TGTGCTAGTGGTTTGGGCTACGAGCAGTACTTC.